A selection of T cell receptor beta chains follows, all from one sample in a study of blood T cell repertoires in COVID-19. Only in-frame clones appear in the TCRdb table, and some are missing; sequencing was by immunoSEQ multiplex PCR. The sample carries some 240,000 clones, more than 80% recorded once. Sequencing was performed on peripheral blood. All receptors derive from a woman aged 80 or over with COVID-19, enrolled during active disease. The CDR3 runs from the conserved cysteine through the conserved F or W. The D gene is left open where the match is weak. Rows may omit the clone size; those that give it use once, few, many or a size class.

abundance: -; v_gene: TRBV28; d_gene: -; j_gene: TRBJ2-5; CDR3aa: CASSLPPGAAQETQYF; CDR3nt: TGTGCCAGCAGTTTACCCCCAGGAGCGGCACAAGAGACCCAGTACTTC
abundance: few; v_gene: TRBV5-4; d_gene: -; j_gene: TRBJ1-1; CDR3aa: CASSSQAKLTEAFF; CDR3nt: TGTGCCAGCAGCTCGCAGGCGAAACTCACTGAAGCTTTCTTT
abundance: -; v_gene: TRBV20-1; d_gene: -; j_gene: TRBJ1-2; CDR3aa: CSASPFDREYQNHGYTF; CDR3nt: TGCAGTGCTAGTCCCTTCGACCGGGAGTACCAAAACCATGGCTACACCTTC
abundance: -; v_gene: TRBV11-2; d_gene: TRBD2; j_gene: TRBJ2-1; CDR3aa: CASRISGSPYNEQFF; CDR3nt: TGTGCCAGCAGGATTAGCGGGAGTCCCTACAATGAGCAGTTCTTC
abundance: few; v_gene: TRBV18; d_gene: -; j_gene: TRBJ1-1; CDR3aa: CASTAWAVGGTEAFF; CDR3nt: TGTGCCAGCACAGCTTGGGCGGTCGGGGGCACTGAAGCTTTCTTT
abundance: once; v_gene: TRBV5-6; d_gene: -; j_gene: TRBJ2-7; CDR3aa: CASSLEVRGAYEQYF; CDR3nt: TGTGCCAGCAGCTTGGAGGTACGGGGAGCCTACGAGCAGTACTTC
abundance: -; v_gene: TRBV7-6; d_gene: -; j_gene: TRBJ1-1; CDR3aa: CASSSTGSGTEAFF; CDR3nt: TGTGCCAGCAGTTCCACAGGGAGCGGCACTGAAGCTTTCTTT
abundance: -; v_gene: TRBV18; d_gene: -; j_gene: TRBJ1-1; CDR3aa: CASSPRQVDGTEAFF; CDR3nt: TGTGCCAGCTCACCTCGACAGGTCGATGGCACTGAAGCTTTCTTT
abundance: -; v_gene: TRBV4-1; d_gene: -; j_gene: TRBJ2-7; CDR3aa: CASSQGLYYEQYF; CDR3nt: TGCGCCAGCAGCCAAGGCCTATACTACGAGCAGTACTTC
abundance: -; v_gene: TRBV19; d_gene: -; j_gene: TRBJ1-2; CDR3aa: CASRQGGNYGYTF; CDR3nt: TGTGCCAGTAGACAGGGTGGGAACTATGGCTACACCTTC